The 17 T cell receptor beta chains presented below share a single source sample, sequenced in a study of monozygotic twins with inflammatory bowel disease. TCRdb reprocessed the 5' RACE reads and stores each CDR3 protein as one record, lacking DNA. This sample's table reports 350,000 to 550,000 distinct CDR3 sequences. The source material was blood. Source of these receptors: a human donor with ulcerative colitis or Crohn's disease, or a healthy co-twin of an affected twin (not recorded which).

V is TRBV4-2 and J is TRBJ2-3; the TCRdb D gene call, TRBD1, has no DNA to confirm it. The CDR3 runs 15 residues. The germline CDR1 and CDR2 sequences are LGHNA and YNFKEQ. The CDR3 protein is CASSLGQGYTDTQYF.

CDR3: CASGDRNYGYTF. The chain joins TRBV6-1 to TRBJ1-2; the D call of TRBD1 rests on TCRdb alone, since no DNA is present to check it. CDR1 and CDR2 from the germline V gene are MNHNS and SASEGT. The CDR3 length is 12 residues.

The chain combines TRBV24-1 with TRBJ1-2. CDR1 and CDR2 from the germline V gene are KGHDR and SFDVKD. The CDR3 is made up of 12 amino acids. CDR3 residues: CATSDSNYGYTF.

The genes are TRBV24-1 and TRBJ2-5; TCRdb names TRBD2, which stays unverified in the absence of DNA. CDR1 KGHDR and CDR2 SFDVKD come from the germline V gene. The CDR3 consists of 15 residues. CDR3 protein: CATSDPSGGQETQYF.

The CDR3 loop reads CASSPTGGGGVLNEQFF. This rearrangement joins TRBV12-3 or TRBV12-4 to TRBJ2-1; TCRdb reports TRBD2, a call that lacks DNA to check it against. The CDR3 is made up of 17 amino acids.

The rearrangement uses TRBV5-1 and TRBJ1-4. This CDR3 has 14 residues. Germline CDR1 is SGHRS and CDR2 is YFSETQ. The CDR3 region is CASSGGSSYEKLFF.

The rearrangement uses TRBV20-1 and TRBJ1-2. The CDR3 totals 11 residues. Germline values: CDR1 DFQATT, CDR2 SNEGSKA (reference sequence). Here the CDR3 reads CSVPFGDGYTF.

The chain has TRBV5-1 and TRBJ2-1. Per germline, CDR1 SGHRS and CDR2 YFSETQ. The CDR3 totals 14 residues. CDR3 residues: CASTDQGTMAKQFF.

This rearrangement joins TRBV5-1 to TRBJ2-7; TCRdb selects TRBD1, and the lack of DNA leaves this call unchecked. This CDR3 is built from 13 residues. Germline values: CDR1 SGHRS, CDR2 YFSETQ. The chain's CDR3 is CASSGTGTYEQYF.

This chain links TRBV20-1 with TRBJ1-1; the D gene TCRdb calls, TRBD1, cannot be checked with no DNA. This CDR3 comprises 16 residues. Germline V gene data show CDR1 as DFQATT and CDR2 as SNEGSKA (reference sequence). CDR3: CSARKDISFGNTEAFF.

The chain recombines TRBV10-3 with TRBJ2-1; TCRdb indicates TRBD2, and absent DNA this call remains unverified. The CDR3 is 16 residues long. Germline CDR1 and CDR2: ENHRY and SYGVKD. The CDR3: CAIASGGMSSYNEQFF.

The genes are TRBV10-3 and TRBJ2-3; TCRdb names TRBD2, which stays unverified in the absence of DNA. From germline, CDR1 is ENHRY and CDR2 SYGVKD. The CDR3 has 15 residues. This chain's CDR3 is CAISDKVPTSATQYF.

The chain employs TRBV3-1 and TRBJ2-7; TCRdb picks TRBD1, but there is no DNA to check that call. The CDR3 is 15 amino acids. From germline, CDR1 is LGHDT and CDR2 YNNKEL (reference sequence). CDR3 in amino acids: CASSPRGGTAYEQYF.

The chain has TRBV20-1 and TRBJ2-7; TCRdb designates TRBD1, a call that cannot be tested without DNA. This CDR3 region has 13 residues. The germline V gene encodes CDR1 DFQATT and CDR2 SNEGSKA (reference sequence). CDR3 region: CSALTGGRYEQYF.

The chain combines TRBV7-9 with TRBJ1-1. CDR3 size: 13 residues. Germline V gene lookup returns CDR1 SEHNR and CDR2 FQNEAQ (reference sequence). CDR3 protein: CASSLVGITEAFF.

This chain links TRBV15 with TRBJ1-4. Germline V gene lookup returns CDR1 LNHNV and CDR2 YYDKDF (reference sequence). The CDR3 extends over 15 amino acids. The CDR3 spells CATSSYSATNEKLFF.

The chain employs TRBV5-1 and TRBJ2-7; TCRdb lists TRBD1, though no DNA is available to test this call. CDR1 SGHRS and CDR2 YFSETQ come from the germline V gene. The CDR3 runs 15 residues. CDR3 sequence reads: CASSFQGGPFYEQYF.